Below, one TCR beta chain is given with its context. What it recognizes is unknown. In germline, CDR1 is SGHTA, CDR2 FQGNSA. The CDR3 is 14 amino acids. V lost 6 bases to trimming and J lost 6 bases; unmatched junction nucleotides: 5. This entry belongs to a study of Tregs in tolerant kidney transplant recipients. Looking at the study overall: Recipients received nonmyeloablative bone marrow transplants from related graft donors, with transient mixed chimerism.

Profiling relied on immunoSEQ multiplex PCR, and the TCRdb table lists in-frame clones only, not all of them. The sample has 100,000 to 130,000 clones; 90% are singletons. Study results and limitations: Changing PCR primers prevented nucleotide comparison between some patients' samples. Tolerant patients' donor-specific Tregs expanded beyond overall Tregs, suggesting antigen-driven growth.

Unstimulated regulatory T cells (CD4+CD25+CD127-), CD4+CD25- non-regulatory cells, CD4 and CD8 cells were FACS-sorted from thawed PBMCs. The chain is built from TRBV7-2 and TRBJ2-1; 10 bases are shared with TRBD2. The sample consisted of CD4+ T cells from blood, taken before the transplant. The sequence was collected from a human donor who received a combined kidney and bone marrow transplant. The CDR3 DNA reads TGTGCCAGCAGAGCGGGGGGGGCGGTCAATGAGCAGTTCTTC. Translation gives CASRAGGAVNEQFF.